This entry lists 27 T cell receptor beta chains sequenced from one sample in a study of blood T cell repertoires in COVID-19. Here immunoSEQ multiplex PCR was the method, and the copy in TCRdb shows in-frame clones only, minus some. The sample has 120,000 to 150,000 clones; around 86% are singletons. Material: peripheral blood. The receptors stem from an elderly man with acute or convalescent COVID-19.

The chain is built from TRBV28 and TRBJ1-4; the D gene is possibly TRBD1 (6 bases). Germline V gene lookup returns CDR1 MDHEN and CDR2 SYDVKM. V lost 4 bases to trimming and J lost 7 bases, with 19 bases between them. The CDR3 extends over 16 amino acids. The CDR3 nucleotides read TGTGCCAGCAGTTCCGCCGGGGGGGCGGTAATTGAAAAACTGTTTTTT. Translated, it gives CASSSAGGAVIEKLFF.

This chain joins TRBV25-1 and TRBJ2-1, with 8 nucleotides matching TRBD1. This CDR3 is 11 amino acids long. J gave up 14 bases and V 2 bases, and 2 bases lay outside the gene matches. Germline values: CDR1 MGHDK, CDR2 SYGVNS. The CDR3 bases are TGTGCCAGCAGTGAACCAGGGGGCGAGTTCTTC. Protein sequence: CASSEPGGEFF.

The chain joins TRBV21-1 to TRBJ2-1; TRBD2 is taken as the D call from the table, unchecked against the DNA. TRBV21-1 is a recognized pseudogene. The CDR3 is 19 amino acids. Here the CDR3 reads CASSTRTSGGARSYNEQFF. The CDR3 nucleotides are TGTGCCAGCAGCACCCGGACTAGCGGGGGGGCGAGGTCCTACAATGAGCAGTTCTTC.

The V and J genes are TRBV5-1 and TRBJ2-5; TRBD2 matches at 11 bases. CDR1 and CDR2 (germline): SGHRS, YFSETQ. With 0 bases clipped from V and 4 bases from J, the junction kept 2 bases outside the gene matches. The CDR3 is made up of 15 amino acids. The CDR3 nucleotides read TGCGCCAGCAGCTTGGGGCTAGCGGGGGGAGAGACCCAGTACTTC. This encodes CASSLGLAGGETQYF.

The sample holds one count of this clone. The V call is TRBV28, the J call TRBJ1-2; perhaps TRBD1 as D (6 bases). This CDR3 has 14 residues. Trimming removed 7 bases at V and 2 bases at J, with 14 bases between. Per germline, CDR1 MDHEN and CDR2 SYDVKM. CDR3: CASNPPQGNYGYTF. In nucleotides, the CDR3 is TGTGCCAGCAATCCTCCCCAGGGGAACTATGGCTACACCTTC.

The rearrangement uses TRBV5-1 and TRBJ1-3; perhaps TRBD1 as D (5 bases). V was clipped by 4 bases and J by 7 bases, with 18 bases between them. This CDR3 has 15 amino acids. Looked up from germline, CDR1 is SGHRS and CDR2 is YFSETQ. The DNA for the CDR3 is TGCGCCAGCAGCCTGGGGCCGGGAGTCGAGAACACCATATATTTT. Its protein product is CASSLGPGVENTIYF.

This CDR3 is CASSSQGATEAFF. Here the CDR3 DNA reads TGTGCCAGCAGCTCACAGGGGGCGACTGAAGCTTTCTTT. V and J are TRBV7-2 and TRBJ1-1, with 9 bases lining up with TRBD1. V dropped 4 bases and J dropped 5; count of bases not matched to a gene: 2. Germline CDR1 and CDR2: SGHTA and FQGNSA. The CDR3 sequence is 13 residues long.

The rearrangement uses TRBV5-8 and TRBJ2-3, with D possibly TRBD2 on 6 matching bases. The CDR3 spans 14 residues. V lost 2 bases and J lost 2, with 9 bases in between. Per the germline V gene, CDR1 is SGHTS and CDR2 is YDEGEE. The chain's CDR3 is CASSFGGLTDTQYF. The CDR3 DNA reads TGTGCCAGCAGCTTTGGGGGACTCACAGATACGCAGTATTTT.

The chain has TRBV20-1 and TRBJ1-2, with 7 bases identical to TRBD1. The junction had 9 bases not matched to a gene; V was cut back by 3 bases and J by 5 bases. This CDR3 has 14 residues. The germline gives CDR1 DFQATT, CDR2 SNEGSKA (reference sequence). The CDR3 spells CSASQRTGRYGYTF. The CDR3 DNA sequence: TGCAGTGCTAGTCAAAGGACAGGACGGTATGGCTACACCTTC.

The chain combines TRBV7-8 with TRBJ2-7, with 7 bases that match TRBD1. Germline V gene data show CDR1 as SGHVS and CDR2 as FQNEAQ. The CDR3 is made up of 14 amino acids. Trimming removed 5 bases from V and 4 bases from J; junction bases left unmatched: 8. CDR3 residues: CASSQQGYLYEQYF. The CDR3, as DNA: TGTGCCAGCAGCCAACAGGGGTATCTTTACGAGCAGTACTTC.

V is TRBV6-6 and J is TRBJ2-2; 7 bases agree with TRBD2. CDR1 MNHNY and CDR2 SVGAGI come from the germline V gene (reference sequence). With 6 bases clipped from V and 3 bases from J, the junction kept 10 bases outside the gene matches. The CDR3 is 16 residues long. The CDR3 sequence is CASRASGRPYTGELFF. The CDR3 DNA is TGTGCCAGCAGGGCCTCCGGGAGGCCTTACACCGGGGAGCTGTTTTTT.

This chain links TRBV6-5 with TRBJ2-7; 7 bases agree with TRBD2. This CDR3 spans 16 amino acids. Trimming took 4 bases from V and 3 from J; bases not matched to a gene: 12. The germline V gene has CDR1 MNHEY and CDR2 SVGAGI. The CDR3 loop reads CASSFPGGRGNYEQYF. Here the CDR3 DNA reads TGTGCCAGCAGTTTTCCGGGAGGTAGGGGAAACTACGAGCAGTACTTC.

CDR3 bases: TGCGCCAGCAGCTCGGATGGCGGAACCTACAATGAGCAGTTCTTC. Amino acid sequence: CASSSDGGTYNEQFF. This chain links TRBV5-1 with TRBJ2-1; D gene ambiguous. The germline CDR1 and CDR2 sequences are SGHRS and YFSETQ. CDR3 length: 15 residues. The V end lost 3 bases, the J end lost 2 bases, and 12 bases lay between the germline ends. Variable domain in full (rest from reference TRBV5-1 and TRBJ2-1): KAGVTQTPRYLIKTRGQQVTLSCSPISGHRSVSWYQQTPGQGLQFLFEYFSETQRNKGNFPGRFSGRQFSNSRSEMNVSTLELGDSALYLCASSSDGGTYNEQFFGPGTRLTVL.

Only one count was recorded for this clone. The chain uses TRBV28 and TRBJ2-1, with 11 bases aligning to TRBD1. Germline CDR1 reads MDHEN; CDR2 reads SYDVKM. The CDR3 is 15 amino acids. Trimming cost V 6 bases and J 3 bases; bases outside gene matches: 4. The CDR3 coding sequence is TGTGCCAGCAGCCGGACAGGGGGCGGCTACAATGAGCAGTTCTTC. Residues: CASSRTGGGYNEQFF.

The chain uses TRBV7-2 and TRBJ2-7; 10 bases are a match to TRBD2. Germline CDR1 and CDR2: SGHTA and FQGNSA. This CDR3 is 15 amino acids long. With V trimmed by 0 bases and J by 2 bases, 1 base remained unmatched. CDR3 nucleotides: TGTGCCAGCAGCTTAGCTAGCGGGGGGACCTACGAGCAGTACTTC. Translated, it gives CASSLASGGTYEQYF. Full variable domain (outside the CDR3, taken from reference TRBV7-2 and TRBJ2-7): GAGVSQSPSNKVTEKGKDVELRCDPISGHTALYWYRQSLGQGLEFLIYFQGNSAPDKSGLPSDRFSAERTGGSVSTLTIQRTQQEDSAVYLCASSLASGGTYEQYFGPGTRLTVT.

This clone has just a few counts. This chain joins TRBV2 and TRBJ2-7, with a weak D call TRBD1 (5 bases). Deletions cut 7 bases from V and 7 bases from J, with 17 bases between. Germline V lookup: CDR1 SNHLY, CDR2 FYNNEI. The CDR3 is 13 residues long. The CDR3 spells CASTPGWVKEQYF. In DNA form, the CDR3 reads TGTGCCAGCACGCCAGGGTGGGTTAAAGAGCAGTACTTC.

The chain is built from TRBV29-1 and TRBJ2-3; maybe TRBD2 (6 bases). The CDR3 runs to 12 residues. The germline V gene has CDR1 SQVTM and CDR2 ANQGSEA. V dropped 7 bases and J dropped 1 base, with 9 bases sitting between them. The CDR3 region is CSASERTDTQYF. The DNA for the CDR3 is TGCAGCGCTAGCGAACGCACAGATACGCAGTATTTT.

The chain joins TRBV6-5 to TRBJ1-5, with a weak D call TRBD1 (5 bases). Germline assignment: CDR1 MNHEY and CDR2 SVGAGI. The CDR3 consists of 14 residues. V lost 6 bases to trimming and J lost 0 bases, with 9 bases between them. CDR3 DNA: TGTGCCAGCAGCTTCAGGGATAGCAATCAGCCCCAGCATTTT. Translated: CASSFRDSNQPQHF.

The CDR3 DNA sequence: TGTGCCAGCACCCCCGGGACAGGGCGAGATACGCAGTATTTT. Its protein is CASTPGTGRDTQYF. The chain recombines TRBV27 with TRBJ2-3; 9 bases match TRBD1. The length of the CDR3 is 14 residues. Looked up from germline, CDR1 is MNHEY and CDR2 is SMNVEV (reference sequence). The ends lost 7 bases at V and 5 bases at J; junction bases unmatched: 7.

The chain has TRBV27 and TRBJ2-2, with 7 bases that match TRBD1. The CDR3 extends over 13 amino acids. Trimming removed 6 bases from V and 8 bases from J; junction bases left unmatched: 6. The germline CDR1 and CDR2 sequences are MNHEY and SMNVEV (reference sequence). In DNA, the CDR3 is TGTGCCAGCAGAAAAGACAGGGTAGGGGAGCTGTTTTTT. This translates into CASRKDRVGELFF.

The rearrangement uses TRBV5-1 and TRBJ1-1, with 9 nucleotides matching TRBD1. Trimming cost V 4 bases and J 5 bases; bases outside gene matches: 6. Germline V gene lookup returns CDR1 SGHRS and CDR2 YFSETQ. The CDR3 extends over 14 amino acids. CDR3 sequence reads: CASSDTGGQTEAFF. CDR3 DNA: TGCGCCAGCAGCGACACAGGGGGCCAAACTGAAGCTTTCTTT.

V and J are TRBV6-5 and TRBJ2-5; the match to TRBD2 covers 9 bases. V lost 6 bases and J lost 12; bases outside the gene matches: 8. The germline V gene has CDR1 MNHEY and CDR2 SVGAGI. The CDR3 sequence is 12 residues long. The CDR3 region has the DNA TGTGCCAGCAGGAGGAGTAGCGGGAGCGAGTACTTC. Amino acids: CASRRSSGSEYF.

Only a few counts were recorded for this clone. Sequence at one end of the junction differs from germline and may be a read error. The V gene is TRBV3-1 (or the pseudogene TRBV3-2), the J gene TRBJ2-7, with 9 bases fitting TRBD1. This CDR3 has 12 amino acids. Germline V gene sequence: CDR1 LGHDT, CDR2 YNNKEL (reference sequence). CDR3 protein: CASSQDRDRVDF. The CDR3 nucleotides are TGTGCCAGCAGCCAAGACCGGGACAGGGTAGACTTC.

The rearrangement uses TRBV19 and TRBJ2-2; D perhaps matches TRBD2 (6 bases). V lost 4 bases, J lost 6 bases, and 18 bases lay in between. This CDR3 is built from 16 residues. Germline assignment: CDR1 LNHDA and CDR2 SQIVND (reference sequence). The CDR3 DNA sequence: TGTGCCAGTAGTACTGGGAGGATCGGGTGGGCCGGGGAGCTGTTTTTT. Protein product: CASSTGRIGWAGELFF.

V usage is TRBV18 and J usage is TRBJ2-5, with D tentatively TRBD1 (6 bases). V lost 4 bases to trimming and J lost 5 bases, with 11 bases between them. The germline gives CDR1 KGHSH, CDR2 LQKENI. This CDR3 has 13 residues. CDR3 protein: CASSLTGSETQYF. The CDR3 DNA is TGTGCCAGCTCACTAACAGGGTCGGAGACCCAGTACTTC.

This clone was observed once. The V gene is TRBV9, the J gene TRBJ2-3; D call uncertain. There are 11 residues in the CDR3. The V and J ends lost 2 bases and 6 bases respectively, with 4 bases between them. Germline CDR1 reads SGDLS; CDR2 reads YYNGEE. The CDR3 sequence is CASSVGDTQYF. The CDR3 nucleotides read TGTGCCAGCAGCGTCGGGGATACGCAGTATTTT.

Notes on this clone: The junction departs from germline at one end; a sequencing error may be responsible. The rearrangement links TRBV7-8 to TRBJ2-5; 12 nucleotides agree with TRBD2. Germline V CDR1 and CDR2: SGHVS, FQNEAQ. CDR3 size: 16 residues. CDR3 residues: CASSPWTSGNQGTQYF. CDR3 DNA sequence: TGTGCCAGCAGCCCGTGGACTAGCGGGAATCAAGGGACCCAGTACTTC.